The text below deals with one T cell receptor beta chain. Its antigen remains unidentified. These data are taken from a study of T cells in Graves' hyperthyroidism and ophthalmopathy. Study observations and caveats: Peripheral blood also featured most of the thyroid clonotypes expanded above 0.001.

Authors of the study amplified TCR beta CDR3 regions from RNA transcripts. During a first-round RT-PCR of the TCR CDR3, the HTBI primer set was used. TCRdb redid the calling of the multiplex PCR reads with MiXCR, one entry per CDR3 protein. This sample has about 520,000 distinct CDR3 sequences, with approximately 25% found just once. CDR1 is MDHEN, CDR2 SYDVKM, per germline. Trimming shortened V by 2 bases and J by 4 bases, and 12 bases separated the two germline ends. The CDR3 sequence is 15 residues long. Clinical Activity Scores of at least 3, NOSPECS grades of at least 4 and durations under 3 months characterized ophthalmopathy patients.

The specimen was blood. This chain links TRBV28 with TRBJ1-5; TRBD1 might be the D (5 bases). This TCR came from a woman aged 25 to 39 with Graves' ophthalmopathy. The CDR3 loop is CASSLKGIRNQPQHF. CDR3 DNA: TGTGCCAGCAGTTTAAAGGGGATCCGGAATCAGCCCCAGCATTTT.